This T cell receptor beta chain was sequenced during a study of T cells in localized non-small cell lung cancer (TCRdb year 2020). With regard to the full study: The study examined T cell repertoires in 200 to 250 patients with early-stage NSCLC and compared tumors with uninvolved tumor-adjacent lungs. The mean age of the NSCLC patients was approximately 71 years, with fewer than 150 men and over 100 women. The cohort consisted of approximately 240 treatment-naive NSCLC patients whose localized lung tumors had been resected.

Note on this clone: Its cognate antigen has yet to be identified. There are no base qualities to consult, and no much larger clone falls within one base.

At diagnosis, peripheral blood, uninvolved tumor-adjacent lung and tumor were collected and were preserved as a mix of fresh-frozen and FFPE material. Blood samples were analyzed as peripheral blood mononuclear cells for TCR repertoire profiling. General findings and caveats noted by the study authors: A median of around 57 of the top 100 tumor clones were detected in paired uninvolved adjacent lung, and 28 of these tumor clones were also found among the top 100 clones of the paired uninvolved adjacent lung. Multi-region tumor sequencing was not performed, so intratumor heterogeneity could not be excluded. Because the study design was exploratory, TCR variables were selected using unadjusted p-values without false-discovery rate correction. Longer overall survival was associated with higher T cell density in blood, whereas shorter survival was associated with higher clonality in adjacent lung. Uninvolved tumor-adjacent lung showed the highest T cell clonality, higher than tumor, which suggests more focused antigenic responses in the uninvolved tumor-adjacent lung.

Trimming takes 2 bases from V and 3 bases from J, and the germline ends sit 9 bases apart. From the cysteine up to the phenylalanine, the CDR3 has a length of 14 residues. The only DNA kept is the CDR3, 42 bases in frame from the first base. The immunoSEQ Assay was used to sequence TCR beta CDR3 regions from DNA. From the authors' description of their analysis: T cell density was computed as TCR beta template counts normalized to usable DNA estimated by amplifying housekeeping genes. Richness was estimated with the preseqR package, extrapolating to 400,000 templates for PBMC samples and 120,000 templates for tissue samples. Clonality was calculated as one minus Pielou's evenness. Tissue-enriched TCRs were identified through differential abundance testing performed on productive amino-acid clonotypes, with a minimum total count of 5 and an alpha of 0.1. Repertoire overlap between compartments was quantified with the Jaccard Index and Morisita Overlap Index. GLIPH grouped TCR beta CDR3s together with public tetramer-defined viral CDR3s, and a viral motif had to include at least three viral sequences and show V-gene enrichment. The clones in this table, taken by TCRdb from immuneACCESS, are in-frame only. Not every clone is retained; where verified, under half of the shortfall comes from an unresolved V gene, and the cause of the rest is unknown. V and J calls and clone size are those listed in that table; D and trimming were worked out from the DNA. This sample comprises tens of thousands of clones, 85% to 95% of them detected only once. Around 0.77% of the sample is held by the ten biggest clonotypes.

The rearranged chain carries TRBV5-7 and TRBJ1-5, with the D gene not clear enough to name. Being an ORF, TRBV5-7 has a function that is uncertain. The clonotype was recovered from a woman aged 40-69 years with stage I lung adenocarcinoma. The sample in question was peripheral blood, obtained before any cancer treatment. The nucleotide sequence reads as follows: TGTGCCAGCAGCTTCTTAGGTACCAATCAGCCCCAGCATTTT. The translation is CASSFLGTNQPQHF.